Sequencing of this T cell receptor (beta chain) was carried out in a study of blood T cell repertoires in COVID-19. As handled by the study authors: Estimation of nucleated cell counts was performed using reference gene primer amplification. Method: immunoSEQ multiplex PCR; TCRdb's copy keeps in-frame clones and lacks some. V and J calls and clone size are as listed in that table; D and trimming were resolved from the DNA. The data show about 310,000 clones, 90% seen once. The age range of participants was about 18 to 95 years, with residence in about two dozen US areas. The sample was PBMCs or T cells enriched from blood (not recorded which). This clonotype was obtained from a woman younger than 35 with acute COVID-19.

This chain's CDR3 is CASKREGEQYF. DNA of the CDR3: TGTGCCAGCAAGAGGGAAGGGGAGCAGTACTTC. The chain carries TRBV25-1 and TRBJ2-7; D is possibly TRBD2 (5 bases). The V end was cut by 7 bases, the J end by 7 bases, with 11 bases between. Germline V gives CDR1 MGHDK, CDR2 SYGVNS. The CDR3 is made up of 11 amino acids.